The clone carrying this T cell receptor beta chain came up many times. Its specificity is not known. Amplification of TCR beta CDR3 regions was performed using RNA transcripts as template. With the HTBI primer set, the TCR CDR3 went through a first round of RT-PCR. Each CDR3 protein is one row after TCRdb ran MiXCR on the multiplex PCR reads. Found here are approximately 590,000 distinct CDR3 sequences, approximately 44% of them singletons; the top ten hold 8.2%. V gave up 1 base and J gave up 2 bases; unmatched junction bases: 4. Germline-derived CDR1 and CDR2 are LNHNV and YYDKDF (reference sequence). The length of the CDR3 is 15 residues. Any patient presenting with uncontrolled infection, other autoimmune disease, pregnancy or lactation was left out. This entry comes from a study of T cells in Graves' hyperthyroidism and ophthalmopathy. The study, taken as a whole, reports: Ophthalmopathy could be told apart from stable hyperthyroidism with a 13 V-J model. Within blood appeared most thyroid clonotypes that had expanded above 0.001.

V and J are TRBV15 and TRBJ2-5; 7 bases line up with TRBD1. The source of this sequence is a woman aged 18 to 35 with Graves' hyperthyroidism. Specimen: peripheral blood or thyroid tissue (not recorded which). The CDR3 nucleotides read TGTGCCACCAGCAGAGCGCCGGGACAGCAAGAGACCCAGTACTTC. Translation: CATSRAPGQQETQYF.